This T cell receptor beta chain was identified in a study of fetal regulatory T cell absence and autoimmunity. General observations from the study: Pancreas TCRs were oligoclonally enriched versus cord blood, some clones over 95-fold.

The assay was run at survey level. TCRdb keeps only in-frame clones here, not all; method: immunoSEQ multiplex PCR. The sample consists of 95,000 or so clones, about 78% of them appearing once. To note about this clone: Its antigen is not known.

The germline CDR1 and CDR2 sequences are SGHDT and YYEEEE. The junction had 1 base not matched to a gene; V was cut back by 2 bases and J by 5 bases. This CDR3 contains 13 residues. What was sequenced was pancreas tissue. V gene TRBV5-6 combines with J gene TRBJ2-5; 9 nucleotides line up with TRBD2. This sequence was found in a male donor with IPEX syndrome. The CDR3 reads CASSFTSGETQYF. The CDR3 bases are TGTGCCAGCAGCTTTACTAGCGGGGAGACCCAGTACTTC.